The 15 T cell receptor beta chains reported below all come from one sample, sequenced in a study of cytomegalovirus exposure and HLA in healthy donors. The PCR was carried out with 60 Vbeta primers and 13 Jbeta primers. Profiling relied on immunoSEQ multiplex PCR, and the TCRdb table lists in-frame clones only, not all of them. Among some 80,000 clones listed, approximately 60% were seen once. The sequenced sample consisted of PBMCs. All receptors come from a male donor in good health and CMV-seropositive.

This chain connects TRBV7-2 to TRBJ2-4; 14 nucleotides line up with TRBD2. The CDR3 sequence is 18 residues long. Germline loops: CDR1 SGHTA, CDR2 FQGNSA. V shed 3 bases, J shed 6 bases, and the junction held 10 bases outside the gene matches. The CDR3, as DNA: TGTGCCAGCAGCTTCTCCGGGACTAGCGGGAGTTCCTTAAACATTCAGTACTTC. Protein product: CASSFSGTSGSSLNIQYF.

In DNA, the CDR3 is TGTGCCAGCAGCCTTTCCGGGGATACGCAGTATTTT. This codes for CASSLSGDTQYF. The chain links TRBV9 to TRBJ2-3; D gene ambiguous. The CDR3 extends over 12 amino acids. V was clipped by 4 bases and J by 6 bases, with 9 bases between them. Germline V gene data show CDR1 as SGDLS and CDR2 as YYNGEE.

V and J are TRBV30 and TRBJ1-5; D is unresolved. There are 13 residues in the CDR3. In germline, CDR1 is GTSNPN, CDR2 SVGIG (reference sequence). V was cut by 0 bases and J by 6 bases, with 9 bases left in between. CDR3 nucleotides: TGTGCCTGGAGTGTACTAGCAGTTCAGCCCCAGCATTTT. Amino acid sequence: CAWSVLAVQPQHF.

CDR3 residues: CASSYSTYGAGAFF. DNA for the CDR3: TGTGCCAGCAGTTACTCGACTTATGGGGCTGGGGCTTTCTTT. The chain has TRBV6-5 and TRBJ1-1, with D maybe TRBD1 (5 bases). Germline assignment: CDR1 MNHEY and CDR2 SVGAGI. The CDR3 consists of 14 residues. V gave up 0 bases and J gave up 11 bases, with 16 bases separating them.

The sample holds one count of this clone. CDR3 sequence (DNA): TGTGCCAGCAGGGCGGGACAGGCTTACTACGAGCAGTACTTC. It yields the protein CASRAGQAYYEQYF. The chain recombines TRBV6-1 with TRBJ2-7; 8 bases are shared with TRBD1. Germline CDR1 reads MNHNS; CDR2 reads SASEGT. The CDR3 has 14 residues. V shed 6 bases and J 3 bases; nucleotides not matched to a gene: 7.

This clone was seen more than once but under ten times. This rearrangement joins TRBV5-1 to TRBJ2-5, with 8 bases lining up with TRBD1. J was trimmed by 5 bases and V by 4 bases; bases with no gene match: 7. The CDR3 consists of 14 residues. The germline V gene has CDR1 SGHRS and CDR2 YFSETQ. Here the CDR3 DNA reads TGCGCCAGCAGCCCGACAGGGGTCGGGGAGACCCAGTACTTC. Amino acids: CASSPTGVGETQYF.

This clone appeared a single time. The genes are TRBV5-1 and TRBJ1-1, with D possibly TRBD1 on 5 matching bases. CDR1 is SGHRS and CDR2 is YFSETQ in the germline V gene. The V gene lost 4 bases and the J gene lost 3 bases, with 19 bases spanning the gap. This CDR3 has 16 amino acids. The CDR3 DNA is TGCGCCAGCAGCCTCTCTCATGGGGGGTATGACACTGAAGCTTTCTTT. Protein sequence: CASSLSHGGYDTEAFF.

CDR3 protein: CASSSSGLAGCEQYF. The CDR3 DNA reads TGTGCCAGCAGTTCCTCCGGACTAGCGGGATGCGAGCAGTACTTC. The V call is TRBV28, the J call TRBJ2-7; 12 bases match TRBD2. The trim removed 4 bases at V and 6 bases at J, leaving 7 bases unmatched. The CDR3 spans 15 residues. Germline CDR1 and CDR2: MDHEN and SYDVKM.

The rearrangement uses TRBV7-9 and TRBJ2-7, with 9 bases matching TRBD2. In germline, CDR1 is SEHNR, CDR2 FQNEAQ (reference sequence). The trim removed 1 base at V and 0 bases at J, leaving 7 bases unmatched. This CDR3 has 17 residues. The CDR3 reads CASSLVGGRAVSYEQYF. The CDR3 bases are TGTGCCAGCAGCTTAGTTGGCGGGAGGGCCGTCTCCTACGAGCAGTACTTC.

This sequence joins TRBV6-5 and TRBJ1-3; weak D call: TRBD1 (5 bases). V shed 0 bases and J shed 2 bases, with 11 bases lying between them. Per germline, CDR1 MNHEY and CDR2 SVGAGI. The CDR3 runs to 16 residues. The CDR3 coding sequence is TGTGCCAGCAGTTACTCGGGCCGGGGGACTGGAAACACCATATATTTT. Its protein is CASSYSGRGTGNTIYF.

The chain links TRBV6-1 to TRBJ1-1, with D possibly TRBD1 on 5 matching bases. V was pared by 6 bases and J by 5 bases, with 16 bases between. From germline, CDR1 is MNHNS and CDR2 SASEGT. The CDR3 length is 14 residues. In nucleotides, the CDR3 is TGTGCCAGCAGACCCGACAGTGGGGCGACTGAAGCTTTCTTT. Translating gives CASRPDSGATEAFF.

The genes are TRBV19 and TRBJ1-2; D call uncertain. There are 13 residues in the CDR3. CDR1 and CDR2 (germline): LNHDA, SQIVND (reference sequence). Trimming cost V 3 bases and J 0 bases, with 5 bases left between them. The CDR3 reads CASSMEPNYGYTF. The CDR3 DNA sequence: TGTGCCAGTAGTATGGAGCCTAACTATGGCTACACCTTC. The full variable domain, rest sourced from reference TRBV19 and TRBJ1-2, is DGGITQSPKYLFRKEGQNVTLSCEQNLNHDAMYWYRQDPGQGLRLIYYSQIVNDFQKGDIAEGYSVSREKKESFPLTVTSAQKNPTAFYLCASSMEPNYGYTFGSGTRLTVV.

This chain uses TRBV30 with TRBJ2-7; TRBD2 agrees at 14 bases. From germline, CDR1 is GTSNPN and CDR2 SVGIG (reference sequence). The CDR3 spans 17 residues. J was trimmed by 0 bases and V by 7 bases; bases with no gene match: 11. The CDR3 DNA is TGTGCCTCCGGGACTAGCGGGAGCGCCCAGAGCTCCTACGAGCAGTACTTC. Its protein product is CASGTSGSAQSSYEQYF.

This chain uses TRBV6-5 with TRBJ1-6, with unresolved D. Trimming took off 2 bases at V and 2 bases at J, with 7 bases between the two ends. Per germline, CDR1 MNHEY and CDR2 SVGAGI. The CDR3 has 15 amino acids. CDR3 bases: TGTGCCAGCAGTTACAACGGTCCCTATAATTCACCCCTCCACTTT. It translates to CASSYNGPYNSPLHF.

The chain carries TRBV6-1 and TRBJ1-1; possible D gene TRBD1, 6 bases. The CDR3 sequence is 14 residues long. Trimming removed 6 bases at V and 4 bases at J, with 15 bases between. The V gene's germline CDR1 is MNHNS and CDR2 SASEGT. In DNA, the CDR3 is TGTGCCAGCAGGGCACAGGGTGGAGGCACTGAAGCTTTCTTT. Translating it yields CASRAQGGGTEAFF.